The T cell receptor (beta chain) described here comes from a study of shared clonotypes between healthy human individuals. Study-level background: A donor's plate count was three for CD4 naive and three for CD4 memory; CD8 naive had two and CD8 memory one. General study points: Naive subsets typically showed greater estimated richness than memory subsets.

As for this clone: Its antigen remains unidentified.

The length of the CDR3 is 18 residues. Trimming removed 2 bases from V and 0 bases from J, with 18 bases in between. Germline CDR1 reads SGHNT; CDR2 reads YYREEE (reference sequence). Samples underwent the assay at deep level. Using immunoSEQ multiplex PCR, the repertoire was profiled, and TCRdb retains in-frame clones only, with some absent. Of roughly 2.2 million clones in the sample, around 90% were seen once. The material sequenced was naive CD4+ T cells from PBMCs. Subset here: CD45RA+ positively selected. The receptor was isolated from a young man in good health. Some clones in this sample may be carry-over from other donors' samples. The chain employs TRBV5-4 and TRBJ2-1; D perhaps matches TRBD2 (6 bases). CDR3 sequence reads: CASSFPTAGPDSYNEQFF. The CDR3 DNA reads TGTGCCAGCAGCTTTCCCACGGCGGGGCCAGACTCCTACAATGAGCAGTTCTTC.